The following is a TCR beta chain sequence with its context. Its antigen remains unknown. Here immunoSEQ multiplex PCR was the method, and the copy in TCRdb shows in-frame clones only, minus some. The data hold hundreds of thousands of clones, with roughly three quarters observed a single time. The germline CDR1 and CDR2 sequences are MNHEY and SMNVEV (reference sequence). There are 12 residues in the CDR3. V lost 6 bases to trimming and J lost 0 bases, with 6 bases between them. Cryopreserved PBMCs yielded around 2 micrograms of genomic DNA for TCR beta libraries. The data belong to a study of cytotoxic CD8 clonotypes in ibrutinib-treated CLL. Turning to the study itself: Patients attained some 25 partial and 2 complete responses; at median about 74 months, 14 remained remitted while about twelve progressed. Study-wide results and caveats: Sampling of sustained-remission and progressing patients occurred at differing times. Clonality increased with ibrutinib response but returned toward baseline at progression.

The TCR was taken from a human donor with chronic lymphocytic leukemia. Sequenced material: PBMCs, taken after 12 months of ibrutinib treatment. The genes are TRBV27 and TRBJ2-7, with a possible D match to TRBD2 (6 bases). CDR3 region: CASRGLSYEQYF. CDR3 DNA: TGTGCCAGCAGGGGACTCTCCTACGAGCAGTACTTC.